These 6 T cell receptor beta chains came from one sample sequenced in a study of shared clonotypes between healthy human individuals. Naive CD8 isolation took CD45RO-negative cells positively selected for CCR7 and excluded terminally differentiated effector memory CD45RA+ cells. Repertoires were generated with immunoSEQ multiplex PCR, while TCRdb's copy carries only in-frame clones and drops some. This sample has approximately 1.9 million clones, with around 93% found just once. The sample consisted of naive CD8+ T cells from PBMCs. These TCRs come from a man aged 18 to 29 in good health. Some clones in this sample may be carry-over from other donors' samples.

The chain joins TRBV4-1 to TRBJ2-7; 8 bases are a match to TRBD2. CDR1 and CDR2 from the germline V gene are MGHRA and YSYEKL. The CDR3 sequence is 17 residues long. V lost 4 bases, J lost 1 base, and 12 bases stayed unmatched. The CDR3 DNA follows: TGCGCCAGCAGCCGCAAGAGTCTTAGCGGGAAATCCTACGAGCAGTACTTC. As protein: CASSRKSLSGKSYEQYF.

Regarding this clone: The sample holds other DNA sequences that translate to the same CDR3. The V call is TRBV7-9, the J call TRBJ2-1; tentatively, D is TRBD2 (5 bases). The CDR3 consists of 13 residues. V was clipped by 5 bases and J by 6 bases, with 11 bases between them. Germline CDR1 is SEHNR and CDR2 is FQNEAQ (reference sequence). The CDR3 spells CASSLPSSNEQFF. The CDR3 DNA is TGTGCCAGCAGCCTCCCTAGCTCCAATGAGCAGTTCTTC.

J is TRBJ1-2 and V is TRBV9, with 9 bases lining up with TRBD1. The ends lost 3 bases at V and 2 bases at J; junction bases unmatched: 8. CDR1 and CDR2 (germline): SGDLS, YYNGEE. The CDR3 covers 16 residues. CDR3 amino acids: CASSGPGDRENYGYTF. CDR3 nucleotide sequence: TGTGCCAGCAGCGGTCCCGGGGACAGGGAAAACTATGGCTACACCTTC.

The rearrangement joins TRBV11-2 to TRBJ1-2; TRBD1 aligns across 8 bases. After removal of 5 bases from V and 7 bases from J, the junction contained 9 bases not matched to a gene. CDR3 length equals 14 residues. In germline, CDR1 is SGHAT, CDR2 FQNNGV. The CDR3 sequence is CASSIGQGPRGYTF. The CDR3 coding sequence is TGTGCCAGCAGCATCGGACAGGGCCCGCGTGGCTACACCTTC. Together with reference TRBV11-2 and TRBJ1-2, the CDR3 gives the full variable domain: EAGVAQSPRYKIIEKRQSVAFWCNPISGHATLYWYQQILGQGPKLLIQFQNNGVVDDSQLPKDRFSAERLKGVDSTLKIQPAKLEDSAVYLCASSIGQGPRGYTFGSGTRLTVV.

In this sample, this clone turned up a few times. The same CDR3 also results from other DNA sequences found in this sample. The chain joins TRBV28 to TRBJ2-7; D may be TRBD2 (6 bases). The CDR3 sequence is 11 residues long. In germline, CDR1 is MDHEN, CDR2 SYDVKM. Trimming removed 6 bases at V and 3 bases at J, with 6 bases between. CDR3 nucleotides: TGTGCCAGCAGGGGGGGCTACGAGCAGTACTTC. Its protein is CASRGGYEQYF.

The J gene is TRBJ2-7, the V gene TRBV28; TRBD2 matches 8 bases. Germline lookup yields CDR1 MDHEN and CDR2 SYDVKM. V trimming: 3 bases; J trimming: 0 bases; junction bases outside the gene matches: 10. The CDR3 totals 17 residues. The CDR3 is CASSLSASGPISYEQYF. The CDR3 coding sequence is TGTGCCAGCAGTTTGTCGGCTAGCGGGCCCATCTCCTACGAGCAGTACTTC. Full variable domain (outside the CDR3, taken from reference TRBV28 and TRBJ2-7): DVKVTQSSRYLVKRTGEKVFLECVQDMDHENMFWYRQDPGLGLRLIYFSYDVKMKEKGDIPEGYSVSREKKERFSLILESASTNQTSMYLCASSLSASGPISYEQYFGPGTRLTVT.